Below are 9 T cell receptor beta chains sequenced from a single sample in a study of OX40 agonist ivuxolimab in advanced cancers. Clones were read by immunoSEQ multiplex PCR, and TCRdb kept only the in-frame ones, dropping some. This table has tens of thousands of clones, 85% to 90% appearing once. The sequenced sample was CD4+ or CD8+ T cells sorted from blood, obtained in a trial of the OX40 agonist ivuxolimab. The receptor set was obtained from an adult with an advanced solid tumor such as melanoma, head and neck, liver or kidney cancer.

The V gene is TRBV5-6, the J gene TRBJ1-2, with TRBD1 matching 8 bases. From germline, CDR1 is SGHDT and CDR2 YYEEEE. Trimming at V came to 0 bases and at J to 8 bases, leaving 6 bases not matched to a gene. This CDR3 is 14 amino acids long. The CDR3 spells CASSLATGVAGYTF. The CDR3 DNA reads TGTGCCAGCAGCTTGGCGACAGGGGTGGCCGGCTACACCTTC.

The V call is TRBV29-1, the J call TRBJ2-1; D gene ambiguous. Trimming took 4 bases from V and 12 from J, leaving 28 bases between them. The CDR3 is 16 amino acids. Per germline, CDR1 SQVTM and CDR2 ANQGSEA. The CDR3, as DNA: TGCAGCGTTGCCCAAACCAAGCGAACAACCCAACTTGTGCAGTTCTTC. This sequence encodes CSVAQTKRTTQLVQFF.

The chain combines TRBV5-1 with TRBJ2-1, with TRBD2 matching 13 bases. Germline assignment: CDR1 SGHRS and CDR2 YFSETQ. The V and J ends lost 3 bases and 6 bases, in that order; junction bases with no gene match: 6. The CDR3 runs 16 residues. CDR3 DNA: TGCGCCAGCAGCTCGGGGGGACTAGCGGGATCCAATGAGCAGTTCTTC. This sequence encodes CASSSGGLAGSNEQFF.

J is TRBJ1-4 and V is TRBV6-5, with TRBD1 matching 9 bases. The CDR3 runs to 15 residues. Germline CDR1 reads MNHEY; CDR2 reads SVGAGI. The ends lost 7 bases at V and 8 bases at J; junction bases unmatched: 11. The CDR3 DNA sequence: TGTGCCAGCACACGACAGGGGGGGCGCGGGGAAAAACTGTTTTTT. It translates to CASTRQGGRGEKLFF.

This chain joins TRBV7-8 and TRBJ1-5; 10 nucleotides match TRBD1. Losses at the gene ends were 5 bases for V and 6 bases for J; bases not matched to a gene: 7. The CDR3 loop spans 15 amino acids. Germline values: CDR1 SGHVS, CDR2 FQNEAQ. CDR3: CASSPTGGGGQPQHF. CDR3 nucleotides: TGTGCCAGCAGCCCGACAGGGGGCGGAGGTCAGCCCCAGCATTTT.

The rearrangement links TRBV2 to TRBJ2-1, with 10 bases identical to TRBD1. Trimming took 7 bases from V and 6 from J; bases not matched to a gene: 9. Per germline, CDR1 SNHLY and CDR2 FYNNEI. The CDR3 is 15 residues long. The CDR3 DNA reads TGTGCCAGCACTAGACAGGGGGCGCGGGGCAATGAGCAGTTCTTC. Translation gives CASTRQGARGNEQFF.

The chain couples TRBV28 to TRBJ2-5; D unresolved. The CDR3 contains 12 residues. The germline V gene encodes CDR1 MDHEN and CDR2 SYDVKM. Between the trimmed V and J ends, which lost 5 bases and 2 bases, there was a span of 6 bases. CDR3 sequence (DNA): TGTGCCAGCAGTGGGGTTCAAGAGACCCAGTACTTC. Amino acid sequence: CASSGVQETQYF.

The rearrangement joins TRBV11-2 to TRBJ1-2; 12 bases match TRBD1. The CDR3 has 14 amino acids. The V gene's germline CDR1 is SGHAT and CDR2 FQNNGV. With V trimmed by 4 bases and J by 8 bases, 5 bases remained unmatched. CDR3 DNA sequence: TGTGCCAGCAGCTCGGGACAGGGGGCTTGGGGCTACACCTTC. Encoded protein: CASSSGQGAWGYTF.

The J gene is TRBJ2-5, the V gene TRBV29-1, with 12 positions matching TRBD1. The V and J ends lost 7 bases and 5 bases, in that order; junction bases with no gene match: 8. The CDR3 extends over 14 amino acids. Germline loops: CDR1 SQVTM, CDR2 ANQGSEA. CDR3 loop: CSATGTGGWETQYF. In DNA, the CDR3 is TGCAGCGCAACCGGGACAGGGGGCTGGGAGACCCAGTACTTC.